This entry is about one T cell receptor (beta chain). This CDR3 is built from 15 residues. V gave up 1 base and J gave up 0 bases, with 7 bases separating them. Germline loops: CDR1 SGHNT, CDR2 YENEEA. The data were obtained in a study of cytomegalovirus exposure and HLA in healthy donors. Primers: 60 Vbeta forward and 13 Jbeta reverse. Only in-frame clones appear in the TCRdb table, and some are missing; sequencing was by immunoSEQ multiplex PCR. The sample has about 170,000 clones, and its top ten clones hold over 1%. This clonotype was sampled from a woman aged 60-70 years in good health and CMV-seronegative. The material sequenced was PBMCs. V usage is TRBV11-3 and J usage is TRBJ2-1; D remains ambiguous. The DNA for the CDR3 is TGTGCCAGCAGCTTAGGGCGGAGCTCCTACAATGAGCAGTTCTTC. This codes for CASSLGRSSYNEQFF.